The rows below give T cell receptor beta chains drawn from one sample of a study of cytomegalovirus exposure and HLA in healthy donors. Repertoires were generated with immunoSEQ multiplex PCR, while TCRdb's copy carries only in-frame clones and drops some. The repertoire holds 210,000 or so clones, about 91% seen once, with about 2.9% in the top ten. The sequenced sample was PBMCs. Every receptor here comes from a woman aged 18-29 years in good health and CMV-seronegative. Each CDR3 is given with its conserved first and last residue. A D gene is named only where the DNA matches it firmly. Clone size appears in some rows only: once, few, many, or a class for an expanded clone.

size | D | J | V | DNA | CDR3
. | TRBD1 | TRBJ2-5 | TRBV9 | TGTGCCAGCAGCGCTCAACAGGGGGCTCTAGAGACCCAGTACTTC | CASSAQQGALETQYF
. | . | TRBJ1-2 | TRBV6-5 | TGTGCCAGCAGTAATCTAGGACATAACTATGGCTACACCTTC | CASSNLGHNYGYTF
. | . | TRBJ2-1 | TRBV10-3 | TGTGCCATCAGTGCGCCTAAGGGGGAGCAGTTCTTC | CAISAPKGEQFF
. | . | TRBJ2-6 | TRBV9 | TGTGCCAGCAGCCCGGTAGGAGCGGTCTCTGGGGCCAACGTCCTGACTTTC | CASSPVGAVSGANVLTF
. | TRBD1 | TRBJ2-7 | TRBV13 | TGTGCCAGCAGCTCCGAAGGACAGGGGGCGAGGGAGCAGTACTTC | CASSSEGQGAREQYF
. | . | TRBJ1-1 | TRBV11-2 | TGTGCCAGCAGCGCTCAGGGGACTGAAGCTTTCTTT | CASSAQGTEAFF
. | TRBD2 | TRBJ2-1 | TRBV9 | TGTGCCAGCAGCGTAACGGGAGGGCAGGTGAATGAGCAGTTCTTC | CASSVTGGQVNEQFF
. | TRBD1 | TRBJ2-5 | TRBV28 | TGTGCCAGCAGTCTCGACAGGGGCCTGATGGAGACCCAGTACTTC | CASSLDRGLMETQYF
once | . | TRBJ2-7 | TRBV27 | TGTGCCAGCAGAGAGACATTCAGCTCCTACGAGCAGTACTTC | CASRETFSSYEQYF
. | TRBD2 | TRBJ2-1 | TRBV19 | TGTGCCAGTAGGGGGACTAGCTTTAATGAGCAGTTCTTC | CASRGTSFNEQFF
. | TRBD1 | TRBJ1-4 | TRBV11-2 | TGTGCCAGCAGCCCTAGACAGGGCTTATATAATGAAAAACTGTTTTTT | CASSPRQGLYNEKLFF
. | . | TRBJ1-2 | TRBV28 | TGTGCCAGCAGCCCGTACAGGAGCTATGGCTACACCTTC | CASSPYRSYGYTF
. | . | TRBJ2-7 | TRBV7-5 | TGTGCCAGAAGCTTGGGGCCGGGACTAGCGGTGAAGGGGTACGAGCAGTACTTC | CARSLGPGLAVKGYEQYF
. | TRBD1 | TRBJ2-4 | TRBV4-1 | TGCGCCAGCAGCCAAGATATTTTTCCGGACAGGATACAGTACTTC | CASSQDIFPDRIQYF
. | TRBD1 | TRBJ1-1 | TRBV6-1 | TGTGCCAGCAGGACAGGGGGCGTTAGAACTGAAGCTTTCTTT | CASRTGGVRTEAFF
. | TRBD2 | TRBJ2-2 | TRBV4-3 | TGCGCCAGCAGCCAAGACGGACTAGCGGGAGACACCGGGGAGCTGTTTTTT | CASSQDGLAGDTGELFF
. | TRBD2 | TRBJ2-1 | TRBV4-1 | TGCGCCAGCAGCCAATTGCTAGCGGTTGCCAGCTCCTACAATGAGCAGTTCTTC | CASSQLLAVASSYNEQFF
. | TRBD2 | TRBJ2-1 | TRBV5-1 | TGCGCCAGCAGCGGTAGCGGGAGTTACCATGAGCAGTTCTTC | CASSGSGSYHEQFF
. | . | TRBJ2-7 | TRBV6-1 | TGTGCCAGCAGTGACAACTACGAGCAGTACTTC | CASSDNYEQYF
. | . | TRBJ2-5 | TRBV4-3 | TGCGCCAGCAGCCAAGATTTAATCGGGGGGACACTACAAGAGACCCAGTACTTC | CASSQDLIGGTLQETQYF
. | . | TRBJ2-7 | TRBV27 | TGTGCCAGCAGGCAGACAGGCTTCTACGAGCAGTACTTC | CASRQTGFYEQYF
. | TRBD1 | TRBJ1-2 | TRBV7-2 | TGTGCCAGCAGCTTCCAGGGGGAGGTGTATGGCTACACCTTC | CASSFQGEVYGYTF
. | TRBD1 | TRBJ1-4 | TRBV9 | TGTGCCAGCAGCGCCGGACAGGGGACTAATGAAAAACTGTTTTTT | CASSAGQGTNEKLFF
. | TRBD2 | TRBJ2-1 | TRBV10-2 | TGCGCCAGCAGTGAGGGGGGCGGGAGGACCTACAATGAGCAGTTCTTC | CASSEGGGRTYNEQFF
few | TRBD2 | TRBJ2-5 | TRBV5-1 | TGCGCCTGCGCGCTAGCGGGAGCTAAGGAGACCCAGTACTTC | CACALAGAKETQYF
. | TRBD2 | TRBJ2-7 | TRBV5-1 | TGCGCCAGCAGCTTGCAGCGGGAGGGCTCCTACGAGCAGTACTTC | CASSLQREGSYEQYF
. | . | TRBJ2-4 | TRBV30 | TGTGCCTGGAGTGTTACAGCCTTAAACATTCAGTACTTC | CAWSVTALNIQYF
. | TRBD2 | TRBJ2-3 | TRBV6-5 | TGTGCCAGCAGTTACGGGCGGCGGGGGTTGGCAGATACGCAGTATTTT | CASSYGRRGLADTQYF
. | TRBD1 | TRBJ1-1 | TRBV19 | TGTGCCAGTAGTGCCAGGACAGGGATGAACACTGAAGCTTTCTTT | CASSARTGMNTEAFF
. | TRBD1 | TRBJ2-5 | TRBV19 | TGTGCCAGTAGTGGGACAGGGGATCAGACCCAGTACTTC | CASSGTGDQTQYF
once | TRBD2 | TRBJ2-2 | TRBV5-8 | TGTGCCAGCAGCCCGGGGGAGGGCCAACCGAACACCGGGGAGCTGTTTTTT | CASSPGEGQPNTGELFF
. | . | TRBJ1-1 | TRBV27 | TGTGCCAGCAGTTTTATAGGGGGCACTGAAGCTTTCTTT | CASSFIGGTEAFF
once | . | TRBJ1-5 | TRBV19 | TGTGCCAGTAGTCGGACAGTCGGTCAGCCCCAGCATTTT | CASSRTVGQPQHF
. | TRBD1 | TRBJ1-1 | TRBV2 | TGTGCCAGCAGTCTGGGACAGGGGGGACCGAACACTGAAGCTTTCTTT | CASSLGQGGPNTEAFF
. | . | TRBJ2-7 | TRBV5-6 | TGTGCCAGCAGCTCAACGGGAATTAGCTCCTACGAGCAGTACTTC | CASSSTGISSYEQYF
. | TRBD1 | TRBJ2-7 | TRBV5-1 | TGCGCCAGCAGCCCGGGACAGGCAAAGACCTACGAGCAGTACTTC | CASSPGQAKTYEQYF
. | TRBD2 | TRBJ2-7 | TRBV4-2 | TGTGCCAGCAGTCGACTAGCGGGAGGGAGGGGGGAGTACTTC | CASSRLAGGRGEYF
few | . | TRBJ1-1 | TRBV16 | TGTGCCAGCAGCCACCCTATGAACACTGAAGCTTTCTTT | CASSHPMNTEAFF
. | TRBD1 | TRBJ1-1 | TRBV28 | TGTGCCAGCAGTGCCCCTAGGGACAGGGAGACTTCTTTCTTT | CASSAPRDRETSFF
. | . | TRBJ2-7 | TRBV18 | TGTGCCAGCTCACCACCCGAGCGGTCCTACGAGCAGTACTTC | CASSPPERSYEQYF
. | TRBD1 | TRBJ2-5 | TRBV7-4 | TGTGCCAGCAGCCCAAAGTCCGGGACAGGGGGTAGGGAGACCCAGTACTTC | CASSPKSGTGGRETQYF
few | TRBD2 | TRBJ2-3 | TRBV6-6 | TGTGCCAGCAGTTACCGCGTGGGGAGGGCTCCGGATACGCAGTATTTT | CASSYRVGRAPDTQYF
. | TRBD1 | TRBJ1-2 | TRBV7-3 | TGTGCCAGCAGCCCCGGACAGGGCTATGGCTACACCTTC | CASSPGQGYGYTF
. | TRBD1 | TRBJ1-1 | TRBV27 | TGTGCCAGCAGTTTATCAGGGGGCGCGGTTACTGAAGCTTTCTTT | CASSLSGGAVTEAFF
. | . | TRBJ2-1 | TRBV6-1 | TGTGCCAGCAGTGAAGGTGATAGGGAGGTCTGGGAGCAGTTCTTC | CASSEGDREVWEQFF
. | . | TRBJ2-2 | TRBV6-5 | TGTGCCAGCAGTTACCCCCGTGGTAGCGGATACGGGGAGCTGTTTTTT | CASSYPRGSGYGELFF
. | . | TRBJ1-3 | TRBV4-2 | TGTGCCAGCAGCCAAGATGGCGGCAGTACTAACTCTGGAAACACCATATATTTT | CASSQDGGSTNSGNTIYF
. | TRBD2 | TRBJ2-7 | TRBV9 | TGTGCCAGCAGCGTAGAAGCTAGCGGGGCATACGAGCAGTACTTC | CASSVEASGAYEQYF